This T cell receptor (beta chain) was captured in a study of technical replicates of blood from a handful of donors. Sequencing was performed with immunoSEQ multiplex PCR; in TCRdb, only in-frame clones are kept and a portion is missing. The sample lists 74,000 or so clones, approximately 93% seen once, with roughly 0.36% in the top ten. V dropped 5 bases and J dropped 0 bases, with 11 bases sitting between them. This CDR3 is built from 15 residues. Germline V gene lookup returns CDR1 MNHEY and CDR2 SVGAGI. The sequencing sample was made of T cells isolated from PBMCs. The clonotype was recovered from a human donor in good health. This rearrangement joins TRBV6-5 to TRBJ1-5; D might be TRBD1 (5 bases). Here the CDR3 reads CASSTQGLSNQPQHF. The CDR3 coding sequence is TGTGCCAGCAGTACTCAGGGTCTTAGCAATCAGCCCCAGCATTTT.